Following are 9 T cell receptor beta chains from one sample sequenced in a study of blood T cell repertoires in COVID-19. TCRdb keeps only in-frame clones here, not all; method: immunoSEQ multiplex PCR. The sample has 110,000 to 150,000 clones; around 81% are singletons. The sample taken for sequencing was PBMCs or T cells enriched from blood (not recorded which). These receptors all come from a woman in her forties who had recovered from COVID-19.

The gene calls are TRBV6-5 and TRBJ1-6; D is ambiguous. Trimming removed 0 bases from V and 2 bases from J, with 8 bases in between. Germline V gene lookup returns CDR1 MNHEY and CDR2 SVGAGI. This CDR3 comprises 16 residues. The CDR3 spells CASSYSKRPYNSPLHF. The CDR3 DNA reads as TGTGCCAGCAGTTACTCGAAGCGGCCCTATAATTCACCCCTCCACTTT.

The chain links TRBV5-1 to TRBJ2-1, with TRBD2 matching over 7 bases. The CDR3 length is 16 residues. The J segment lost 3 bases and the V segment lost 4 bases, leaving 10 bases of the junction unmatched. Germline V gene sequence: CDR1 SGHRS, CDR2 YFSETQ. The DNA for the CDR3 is TGCGCCAGCAGCACAGATTCTAGCGGAGACTACAATGAGCAGTTCTTC. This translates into CASSTDSSGDYNEQFF.

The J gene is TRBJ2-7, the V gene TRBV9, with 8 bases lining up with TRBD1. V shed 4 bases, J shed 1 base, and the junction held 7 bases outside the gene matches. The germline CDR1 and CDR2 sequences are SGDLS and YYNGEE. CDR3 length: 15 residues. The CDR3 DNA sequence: TGTGCCAGCAGCAGACAGGGGAGCGGGTCCTACGAGCAGTACTTC. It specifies CASSRQGSGSYEQYF.

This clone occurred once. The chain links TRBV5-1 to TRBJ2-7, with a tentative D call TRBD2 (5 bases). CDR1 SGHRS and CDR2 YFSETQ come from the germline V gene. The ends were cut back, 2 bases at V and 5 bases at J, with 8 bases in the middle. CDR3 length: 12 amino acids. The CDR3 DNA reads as TGCGCCAGCAGCTTTGAGGGCCACGAGCAGTACTTC. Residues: CASSFEGHEQYF.

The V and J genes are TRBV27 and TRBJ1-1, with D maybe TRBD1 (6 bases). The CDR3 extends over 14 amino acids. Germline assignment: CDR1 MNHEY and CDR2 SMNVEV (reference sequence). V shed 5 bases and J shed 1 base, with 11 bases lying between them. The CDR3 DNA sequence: TGTGCCAGCAGTCGAAGCAGGGGGAACACTGAAGCTTTCTTT. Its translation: CASSRSRGNTEAFF.

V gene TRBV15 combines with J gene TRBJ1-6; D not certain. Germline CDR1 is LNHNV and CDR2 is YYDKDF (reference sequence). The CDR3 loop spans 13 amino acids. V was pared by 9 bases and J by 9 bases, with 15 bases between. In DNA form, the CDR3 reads TGTGCCACTGGACCGTCGGCGGGTTCACCCCTCCACTTT. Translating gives CATGPSAGSPLHF.

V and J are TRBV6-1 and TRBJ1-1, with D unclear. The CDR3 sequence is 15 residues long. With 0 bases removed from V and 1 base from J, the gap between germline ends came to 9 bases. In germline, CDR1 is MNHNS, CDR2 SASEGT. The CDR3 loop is CASSEARGTNTEAFF. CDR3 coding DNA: TGTGCCAGCAGTGAAGCTCGGGGAACGAACACTGAAGCTTTCTTT.

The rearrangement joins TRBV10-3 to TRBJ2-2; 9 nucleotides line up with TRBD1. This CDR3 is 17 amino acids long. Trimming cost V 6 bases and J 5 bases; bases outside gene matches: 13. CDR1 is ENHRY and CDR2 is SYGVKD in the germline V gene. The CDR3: CAIRKDTGGAGTGELFF. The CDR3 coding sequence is TGTGCCATCAGAAAAGATACAGGGGGCGCAGGGACCGGGGAGCTGTTTTTT.

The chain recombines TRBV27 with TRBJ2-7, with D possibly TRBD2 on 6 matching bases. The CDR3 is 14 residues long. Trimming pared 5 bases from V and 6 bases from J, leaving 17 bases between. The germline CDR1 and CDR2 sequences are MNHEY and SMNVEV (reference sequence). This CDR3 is CASSNSGASPEQYF. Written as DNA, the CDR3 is TGTGCCAGCAGTAATAGCGGTGCGTCTCCCGAGCAGTACTTC.